The rows below give T cell receptor beta chains drawn from one sample of a study of blood T cell repertoires in COVID-19. Sequencing was performed with immunoSEQ multiplex PCR; in TCRdb, only in-frame clones are kept and a portion is missing. The data hold roughly 140,000 clones, with over 80% observed a single time. The sequencing sample was made of peripheral blood. The receptors here all came from a woman aged 35 to 49 with active or convalescent COVID-19. The CDR3 runs from the conserved cysteine through the conserved F or W. A D gene is named only where the DNA matches it firmly. Only some rows state a clone size, as once, few, many or a class for expanded clones.

CDR3nt	CDR3aa	d_gene	len	v_gene	abundance	j_gene
TGTGCCAGCAGCTTTCGGACAGGGTTGGCTCAGCCCCAGCATTTT	CASSFRTGLAQPQHF	TRBD1	15	TRBV5-6	-	TRBJ1-5
TGTGCCAGCAGTGACGCTTGGGGGGTCTACGAGCAGTACTTC	CASSDAWGVYEQYF	-	14	TRBV25-1	-	TRBJ2-7
TGTGCCAGCAGTTACGGACAGGGCGTTGGCAATCAGCCCCAGCATTTT	CASSYGQGVGNQPQHF	TRBD1	16	TRBV6-5	-	TRBJ1-5
TGCAGCGCTACGGTGGATGGCTACACCTTC	CSATVDGYTF	-	10	TRBV29-1	-	TRBJ1-2
TGTGCCAGCAGTGAACGGGATACTGAAGCTTTCTTT	CASSERDTEAFF	-	12	TRBV6-1	-	TRBJ1-1
TGTGCCAGCAGCTTTAGACTAGCGGGGGCCCCGAACACCGGGGAGCTGTTTTTT	CASSFRLAGAPNTGELFF	TRBD2	18	TRBV11-2	-	TRBJ2-2
TGTGCCAGCGTCCACAGGGATCAAAACATTCAGTACTTC	CASVHRDQNIQYF	-	13	TRBV5-6	-	TRBJ2-4
TGTGCCTGGACGGACAGAACTGACCTCGCTGGAAACACCATATATTTT	CAWTDRTDLAGNTIYF	-	16	TRBV30	-	TRBJ1-3
TGTGCCAGCAGCTTAACTAGCGGGGTGAGGGGAGAGACCCAGTACTTC	CASSLTSGVRGETQYF	TRBD2	16	TRBV11-2	-	TRBJ2-5
TGCGCCAGCAGCTCAGCCCAGGGGTATCAGCCCCAGCATTTT	CASSSAQGYQPQHF	-	14	TRBV10-2	-	TRBJ1-5
TGTGCCAGCAGCCCCTGGGACAGGGCGGGCTACACCTTC	CASSPWDRAGYTF	TRBD1	13	TRBV28	-	TRBJ1-2
TGTGCCAGCAGTTACCGGGACAGGAACACTGAAGCTTTCTTT	CASSYRDRNTEAFF	TRBD1	14	TRBV28	-	TRBJ1-1
TGTGCCAGCAAAGCAGGGGGCGTCTATGGCTACACCTTC	CASKAGGVYGYTF	TRBD1	13	TRBV27	-	TRBJ1-2
TGTGCCAGCAGTCTCCCGGGGACTAGCAGGGACGAGCAGTACTTC	CASSLPGTSRDEQYF	TRBD2	15	TRBV6-2/TRBV6-3	-	TRBJ2-7
TGTGCCAGCAGCCAAGCTACTAGCGGGGGGCCGCAAATTACAGATACGCAGTATTTT	CASSQATSGGPQITDTQYF	TRBD2	19	TRBV4-2	-	TRBJ2-3
TGTGCCAGCAGCTTAGGAGCGGGAGCCGGCACAGATACGCAGTATTTT	CASSLGAGAGTDTQYF	TRBD2	16	TRBV7-2	-	TRBJ2-3
TGTGCCAGCAGTTTTATGGGGACAGGGGTGTACGAGCAGTACTTC	CASSFMGTGVYEQYF	TRBD1	15	TRBV27	-	TRBJ2-7
TGTGCCTGGAGTAAAGGAGACAGGGCTGGTGAAGCTTTCTTT	CAWSKGDRAGEAFF	TRBD1	14	TRBV30	-	TRBJ1-1
TGTGCCAGCAGCTTGGCCGCCTTACGGAGAAGCACAGATACGCAGTATTTT	CASSLAALRRSTDTQYF	-	17	TRBV5-5	many	TRBJ2-3
TGTGCCAGCAGTTATAAACCCGGGCAGGGCAATGAGCAGTTCTTC	CASSYKPGQGNEQFF	-	15	TRBV6-6	-	TRBJ2-1
TGTGCCAGCAGCGTCACAGGGTTTGTCTCCTATAATTCACCCCTCCACTTT	CASSVTGFVSYNSPLHF	-	17	TRBV9	-	TRBJ1-6
TGTGCCAGCTCACCAATTATGCCTACAGGGGCCAGGTCCTACGAGCAGTACTTC	CASSPIMPTGARSYEQYF	TRBD1	18	TRBV18	-	TRBJ2-7
TGTGCCAGCAGCCAAATGAGGGAAACTGAAGCTTTCTTT	CASSQMRETEAFF	-	13	TRBV3-1/TRBV3-2	-	TRBJ1-1
TGTGCCAGCAGCGTCGAGGGTCTGGCTGGCTACACCTTC	CASSVEGLAGYTF	-	13	TRBV9	-	TRBJ1-2